This entry is about one T cell receptor beta chain. Antigen unknown. Unique molecular identifiers had been added to the TCR beta cDNA libraries. TCRdb reprocessed the PCR reads via MiXCR and lists one record per CDR3 protein. The sample records approximately 690,000 distinct CDR3 sequences, more than 50% being singletons. This specimen belongs to a study of post-analysis software for immune sequencing data. Germline V gene lookup returns CDR1 MNHNS and CDR2 SASEGT. The V end lost 2 bases, the J end lost 6 bases, and 6 bases lay between the germline ends. This CDR3 is 12 amino acids long. Findings and caveats of the study: Compared with controls, patients had more of five or six TRBV segments, including TRBV5-6, TRBV5-1 and TRBV20-1.

The chain joins TRBV6-1 to TRBJ2-3; no clear D. The TCR comes from a girl aged 2-10 years with multiple sclerosis. Sequencing used blood. This chain's CDR3 is CASSERKDTQYF. For the CDR3, the DNA is TGTGCCAGCAGTGAAAGGAAGGATACGCAGTATTTT.